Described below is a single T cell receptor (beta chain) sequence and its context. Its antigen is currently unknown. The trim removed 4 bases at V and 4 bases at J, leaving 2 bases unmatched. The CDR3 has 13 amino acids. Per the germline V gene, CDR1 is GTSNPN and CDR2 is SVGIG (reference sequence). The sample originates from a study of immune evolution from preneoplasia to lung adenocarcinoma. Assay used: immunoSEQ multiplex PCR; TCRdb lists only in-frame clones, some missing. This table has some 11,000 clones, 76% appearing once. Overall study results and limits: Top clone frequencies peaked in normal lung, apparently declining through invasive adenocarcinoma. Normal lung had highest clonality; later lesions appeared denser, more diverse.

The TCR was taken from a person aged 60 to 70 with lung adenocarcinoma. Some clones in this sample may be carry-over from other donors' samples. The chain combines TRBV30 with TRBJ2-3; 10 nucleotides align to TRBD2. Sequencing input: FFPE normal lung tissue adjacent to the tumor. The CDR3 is CAWKSGRADTQYF. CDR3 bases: TGTGCCTGGAAGAGCGGGAGGGCAGATACGCAGTATTTT.